One and the same sample provided the 14 T cell receptor beta chains below, sequenced in a study of breast tumors, draining lymph nodes, adjacent tissues. TCRdb ran MiXCR on the multiplex PCR reads and lists one entry per CDR3 protein. The table shows approximately 40,000 distinct CDR3 sequences, with about 36% occurring only once. The specimen was breast tumor tissue. These receptor sequences come from a female donor with breast cancer. Some clones in this sample may be carry-over from other donors' samples.

This clonotype was recorded only once. The limits of the CDR3 on the DNA are not certain, so only TCRdb's listed CDR3 is given. The CDR3 loop reads CASSFGAGTEETQRF. V usage is TRBV5-6 and J usage is TRBJ2-5; the DNA was not compared with TRBD1, the D call given in the table. The CDR3 sequence runs 15 residues, both termini included. Germline CDR1 and CDR2: SGHDT and YYEEEE.

A word on this clonotype: A much larger clone sits a single nucleotide away, making a read error possible. V usage is TRBV9 and J usage is TRBJ2-3, with D possibly being TRBD1 (6 bases). The germline gives CDR1 SGDLS, CDR2 YYNGEE. The CDR3 length is 14 residues. CDR3 in amino acids: CASSPRGTTDAQYF. The CDR3 DNA is TGTGCCAGCAGCCCCAGGGGAACCACAGATGCGCAGTATTTT.

To note about this clonotype: One end of the junction does not line up with germline, which may come from a read error. The V call is TRBV27, the J call TRBJ2-3; 7 nucleotides agree with TRBD2. Germline V gene data show CDR1 as MNHEY and CDR2 as SMNVEV (reference sequence). CDR3 length: 16 residues. The CDR3 nucleotides read TGTGCCAGCAGTTTATCGGCTAGCGGAAGCACAGATACGCGGTATTTT. Amino acids: CASSLSASGSTDTRYF.

This clonotype came up once. Possible read error: a much larger clone is one base away. The chain couples TRBV20-1 to TRBJ2-3; D might be TRBD1 or TRBD2, each matching 6 bases. The germline V gene has CDR1 DFQATT and CDR2 SNEGSKA (reference sequence). The V end was cut by 5 bases, the J end by 7 bases, with 10 bases between. The CDR3 is 11 residues long. Written as DNA, the CDR3 is TGCAGTGCTGGGGGGCAGAATACGCAGTATTTT. This gives the protein CSAGGQNTQYF.

This clonotype was seen at least ten times. The gene calls are TRBV9 and TRBJ2-3, with TRBD1 as a possible D gene (5 bases). The V gene lost 4 bases and the J gene lost 5 bases, with 17 bases spanning the gap. Germline V gives CDR1 SGDLS, CDR2 YYNGEE. This CDR3 region has 15 residues. For the CDR3, the DNA is TGTGCCAGCAGCCCACGTGGAAGCCAGGGAGATACGCAGTATTTT. Its protein product is CASSPRGSQGDTQYF.

The chain joins TRBV7-2 to TRBJ2-7, with TRBD2 matching 7 bases. This CDR3 spans 15 amino acids. The V gene's germline CDR1 is SGHTA and CDR2 FQGNSA. J was trimmed by 6 bases and V by 4 bases; bases with no gene match: 12. Written as DNA, the CDR3 is TGTGCCAGCAGCTCAGCCCCGGGGGAGGGCCTCGAGCAGTACTTC. Protein product: CASSSAPGEGLEQYF.

This clonotype has ten or more counts. The chain has TRBV20-1 and TRBJ2-7; D might be TRBD1 (5 bases). Germline CDR1 and CDR2: DFQATT and SNEGSKA (reference sequence). This CDR3 spans 14 amino acids. Trimming took off 6 bases at V and 6 bases at J, with 21 bases between the two ends. CDR3 sequence: CSADLATGSGEQYF. Here the CDR3 DNA reads TGCAGTGCGGATTTAGCTACAGGTTCTGGCGAGCAGTACTTC.

This clonotype is labeled as medium-sized. DNA of the CDR3: TGTGCCAGTACCAATACTAGGATCAATGAGCAGTTCTTC. Its translation: CASTNTRINEQFF. This sequence joins TRBV19 and TRBJ2-1; D is possibly TRBD2 (5 bases). The V gene's germline CDR1 is LNHDA and CDR2 SQIVND (reference sequence). Trimming shortened V by 7 bases and J by 6 bases, and 13 bases separated the two germline ends. The CDR3 loop spans 13 amino acids. Looking up the rest from reference TRBV19 and TRBJ2-1 gives the full variable domain: DGGITQSPKYLFRKEGQNVTLSCEQNLNHDAMYWYRQDPGQGLRLIYYSQIVNDFQKGDIAEGYSVSREKKESFPLTVTSAQKNPTAFYLCASTNTRINEQFFGPGTRLTVL.

As DNA, the CDR3 is TGTGCCAGCAGCTTAGAACAGAGTTACGAGCAGTACTTC. Its translation: CASSLEQSYEQYF. The chain joins TRBV11-2 to TRBJ2-7, with D unresolved. Germline V gene lookup returns CDR1 SGHAT and CDR2 FQNNGV. The CDR3 is 13 residues long. With 0 bases removed from V and 4 bases from J, the gap between germline ends came to 7 bases. The full variable domain, in which reference TRBV11-2 and TRBJ2-7 provide the parts outside the CDR3, is EAGVAQSPRYKIIEKRQSVAFWCNPISGHATLYWYQQILGQGPKLLIQFQNNGVVDDSQLPKDRFSAERLKGVDSTLKIQPAKLEDSAVYLCASSLEQSYEQYFGPGTRLTVT.

This clonotype was seen ten or more times. This sequence joins TRBV12-3 or TRBV12-4 and TRBJ2-6; D is perhaps TRBD1 (6 bases). The CDR3 is 16 amino acids. The V and J ends lost 1 base and 4 bases respectively, with 11 bases between them. The CDR3 protein is CASSLEGGSGANVLTF. In DNA form, the CDR3 reads TGTGCCAGCAGTTTAGAAGGGGGATCCGGGGCCAACGTCCTGACTTTC.

The chain recombines TRBV6-6 with TRBJ1-2; 9 nucleotides match TRBD1. This CDR3 has 12 residues. Per the germline V gene, CDR1 is MNHNY and CDR2 is SVGAGI (reference sequence). After removal of 6 bases from V and 7 bases from J, the junction contained 3 bases not matched to a gene. The CDR3 spells CASRGGQGGYTF. CDR3 DNA sequence: TGTGCCAGCAGAGGGGGACAGGGTGGCTACACCTTC.

This rearrangement joins TRBV12-5 to TRBJ2-2; 7 bases are shared with TRBD2. The germline V gene encodes CDR1 LGHNT and CDR2 FRNRAP. The CDR3 totals 15 residues. V trimming: 4 bases; J trimming: 0 bases; junction bases outside the gene matches: 2. CDR3 in DNA: TGTGCTAGTGGTTCAGGACTAGCGAACACCGGGGAGCTGTTTTTT. Its translation: CASGSGLANTGELFF.

This clonotype has at least ten counts. The CDR3 loop reads CSAPRRADTYNEQFF. In DNA, the CDR3 is TGCAGTGCCCCTCGGAGAGCGGACACCTACAATGAGCAGTTCTTC. This chain uses TRBV20-1 with TRBJ2-1; D is possibly TRBD1 or TRBD2 (5 bases each). There are 15 residues in the CDR3. Germline lookup yields CDR1 DFQATT and CDR2 SNEGSKA (reference sequence). The V end was cut by 6 bases, the J end by 2 bases, with 17 bases between.

This clonotype has ten or more counts. The V and J genes are TRBV11-3 and TRBJ1-2; 9 bases map to TRBD1. CDR3 length equals 15 residues. J was trimmed by 1 base and V by 3 bases; bases with no gene match: 3. Germline CDR1 SGHNT, CDR2 YENEEA. The CDR3 spells CASSFTGGGNYGYTF. The CDR3 DNA reads as TGTGCCAGCAGCTTCACAGGGGGCGGTAACTATGGCTACACCTTC.